This record concerns one T cell receptor beta chain sequence. This sample is part of a study of technical replicates of blood from a few donors. There are 12 residues in the CDR3. Germline V gene lookup returns CDR1 GTSNPN and CDR2 SVGIG (reference sequence). V shed 5 bases and J shed 8 bases, with 12 bases lying between them. Sequencing was performed with immunoSEQ multiplex PCR; in TCRdb, only in-frame clones are kept and a portion is missing. This sample has 83,000 or so clones; more than 90% occur once, and the top ten carry approximately 0.25%. Material: T cells isolated from PBMCs. The V and J genes are TRBV30 and TRBJ1-4; tentatively, D is TRBD1 (5 bases). This receptor was obtained from a human donor in good health. The CDR3 nucleotides read TGTGCCTGGGAGGACATTGGCGAAAAACTGTTTTTT. Protein product: CAWEDIGEKLFF.